These T cell receptor beta chains were read from a single sample in a study of preoperative IRX-2 immunotherapy in early breast cancer. Sequencing used immunoSEQ multiplex PCR; TCRdb keeps in-frame clones, though not all of them. The sample shows 20,000 to 30,000 clones, around 79% of them seen only once. The source was lymph node tissue, collected after IRX-2 immunotherapy. The receptors shown here come from a human donor with breast cancer. Both conserved end residues are part of each CDR3. The D gene is left open where the match is weak. Size tells how often a clone was seen (once, few, many) or the class of an expanded clone, and some rows leave it out.

>TRBJ1-2|.|TRBV5-1|.
CASSLSSGTYGYTF
TGCGCCAGCAGCTTATCCTCAGGGACCTATGGCTACACCTTC
>TRBJ2-5|TRBD1|TRBV6-8|.
CASTRGDRGWETQYF
TGTGCCAGCACCAGAGGGGACAGGGGATGGGAGACCCAGTACTTC
>TRBJ2-5|TRBD2|TRBV7-6|.
CASSPAGAGETQYF
TGTGCCAGCAGCCCAGCGGGGGCGGGGGAGACCCAGTACTTC
>TRBJ2-4|.|TRBV11-3|.
CASSLGGVGKNIQYF
TGTGCCAGCAGCTTAGGAGGGGTTGGCAAAAACATTCAGTACTTC
>TRBJ1-2|.|TRBV18|.
CASSFKGPYGYTF
TGTGCCAGCTCTTTTAAAGGACCCTATGGCTACACCTTC
>TRBJ2-3|.|TRBV7-1|.
CASSLTLLSTDTQYF
TGTGCCAGCAGCCTGACCTTGTTAAGCACAGATACGCAGTATTTT
>TRBJ2-3|.|TRBV7-2|.
CASSPDRSTDTQYF
TGTGCCAGCAGCCCAGACAGATCCACAGATACGCAGTATTTT
>TRBJ1-5|.|TRBV19|.
CASSIEWDRPNRAQHF
TGTGCCAGTAGTATAGAGTGGGACCGTCCGAATAGGGCCCAGCATTTT
>TRBJ2-4|TRBD2|TRBV5-1|.
CASSFGASGSGNIQYF
TGCGCCAGCAGCTTTGGGGCTAGCGGGAGCGGGAACATTCAGTACTTC
>TRBJ2-5|TRBD2|TRBV11-3|.
CASSFGTSGPTKKTQYF
TGTGCCAGCAGCTTTGGGACTAGCGGGCCAACTAAAAAGACCCAGTACTTC
>TRBJ2-2|.|TRBV7-8|.
CASSPGRDTGELFF
TGTGCCAGCAGCCCCGGCAGGGACACCGGGGAGCTGTTTTTT
>TRBJ1-2|.|TRBV19|few
CASRNRENYGYTF
TGTGCCAGTAGGAACAGGGAGAACTATGGCTACACCTTC
>TRBJ2-6|.|TRBV19|.
CASSPGSSGANVLTF
TGTGCCAGTAGTCCGGGTAGCTCTGGGGCCAACGTCCTGACTTTC
>TRBJ2-7|.|TRBV6-8|.
CASNRDTAYEQYF
TGTGCCAGCAACCGGGACACAGCCTACGAGCAGTACTTC
>TRBJ1-3|.|TRBV5-1|.
CASRRATSGNTIYF
TGCGCCAGCAGGAGGGCTACCTCTGGAAACACCATATATTTT
>TRBJ2-5|TRBD2|TRBV19|.
CASSTSGRAGETQYF
TGTGCCAGTAGTACTAGCGGGAGGGCCGGAGAGACCCAGTACTTC
>TRBJ2-7|.|TRBV1|few
CASSQEAGGRYEQYF
TGCGCCAGCAGCCAAGAAGCGGGAGGGCGTTACGAGCAGTACTTC
>TRBJ1-1|.|TRBV29-1|.
CSGRGGLNTEAFF
TGCAGCGGGAGGGGGGGTTTGAACACTGAAGCTTTCTTT
>TRBJ2-4|.|TRBV11-3|medium-sized
CASSRTGKEAKNIQYF
TGTGCCAGCAGCCGGACGGGGAAAGAGGCCAAAAACATTCAGTACTTC
>TRBJ2-1|TRBD2|TRBV11-3|.
CASSLEGLAVRGQFF
TGTGCCAGCAGCTTAGAGGGACTAGCGGTTCGGGGGCAGTTCTTC
>TRBJ2-3|.|TRBV9|.
CAAVGSGEGADTQYF
TGTGCCGCGGTAGGGTCGGGAGAAGGGGCAGATACGCAGTATTTT
>TRBJ2-1|TRBD2|TRBV11-3|.
CASSLTAGYNEQFF
TGTGCCAGCAGTTTAACAGCGGGGTACAATGAGCAGTTCTTC
>TRBJ2-1|.|TRBV28|.
CASSFPPGRNNEQFF
TGTGCCAGCAGTTTCCCTCCTGGACGAAACAATGAGCAGTTCTTC
>TRBJ1-2|TRBD1|TRBV7-7|.
CASSLRTTGGGYGYTF
TGTGCCAGCAGCTTGAGGACGACAGGGGGAGGGTATGGCTACACCTTC
>TRBJ1-2|TRBD1|TRBV28|.
CASSFPGQGDVYGYTF
TGTGCCAGCAGTTTCCCTGGACAGGGTGATGTCTATGGCTACACCTTC
>TRBJ1-2|.|TRBV15|.
CATSSRSMGLDYGYTF
TGTGCCACCAGCAGCAGATCGATGGGCCTAGACTATGGCTACACCTTC
>TRBJ2-5|.|TRBV11-3|.
CASSLGGSGTKKTQYF
TGTGCCAGCAGCTTAGGAGGCTCGGGCACGAAAAAGACCCAGTACTTC
>TRBJ2-3|TRBD2|TRBV14|.
CASSQEGRTSGPISTDTQYF
TGTGCCAGCAGCCAAGAAGGACGGACTAGCGGCCCAATTAGCACAGATACGCAGTATTTT
>TRBJ2-7|TRBD2|TRBV5-1|.
CASSSSGSRNEQYF
TGCGCCAGCAGTTCTAGCGGGAGTCGAAACGAGCAGTACTTC
>TRBJ2-7|TRBD1|TRBV11-3|few
CASSLTGTGNVEQYF
TGTGCCAGCAGCTTGACCGGGACAGGGAACGTCGAGCAGTACTTC
>TRBJ1-2|.|TRBV6-8|.
CASSYEQGFNYGYTF
TGTGCCAGCAGTTACGAACAGGGATTTAACTATGGCTACACCTTC
>TRBJ1-2|.|TRBV6-8|.
CASRDPAYYGYTF
TGTGCCAGCAGAGACCCAGCCTACTATGGCTACACCTTC
>TRBJ1-5|TRBD1|TRBV15|few
CATSRGSQGGGRRPQHF
TGTGCCACCAGCAGAGGCTCACAGGGGGGGGGACGACGGCCCCAGCATTTT
>TRBJ2-2|.|TRBV19|.
CATWGRYTGELFF
TGTGCCACATGGGGACGGTACACCGGGGAGCTGTTTTTT
>TRBJ2-7|TRBD2|TRBV6-8|few
CAISASSGGLYEQYF
TGTGCCATCAGTGCATCTAGCGGAGGCCTTTACGAGCAGTACTTC
>TRBJ2-1|.|TRBV6-8|.
CAIRRENNEQFF
TGTGCCATCAGAAGGGAAAACAATGAGCAGTTCTTC
>TRBJ2-7|TRBD1|TRBV28|.
CASSLAQGAYEQYF
TGTGCCAGCAGTTTAGCCCAGGGGGCCTACGAGCAGTACTTC
>TRBJ2-2|.|TRBV28|.
CASSLSRFGTGELFF
TGTGCCAGCAGTTTAAGTCGGTTCGGCACCGGGGAGCTGTTTTTT
>TRBJ1-2|TRBD1|TRBV28|.
CASSFIGRTGNGYTF
TGTGCCAGCAGTTTCATTGGTCGGACAGGGAATGGCTACACCTTC
>TRBJ2-2|TRBD1|TRBV5-1|.
CASSHGQGYTGELFF
TGCGCCAGCAGCCATGGACAGGGATACACCGGGGAGCTGTTTTTT
>TRBJ2-3|.|TRBV19|.
CASSIQGTQYF
TGTGCCAGTAGTATACAGGGGACGCAGTATTTT
>TRBJ1-1|.|TRBV7-6|few
CASSLAPGVNTEAFF
TGTGCCAGCAGCTTGGCCCCAGGGGTGAACACTGAAGCTTTCTTT
>TRBJ1-3|TRBD1|TRBV7-6|.
CASSLKQGAPGNTIYF
TGTGCCAGCAGCTTAAAACAGGGGGCGCCTGGAAACACCATATATTTT
>TRBJ2-5|TRBD1|TRBV9|.
CASSVGQGRQETQYF
TGTGCCAGCAGCGTAGGACAGGGAAGGCAAGAGACCCAGTACTTC